The 30 T cell receptor beta chains listed next were all sequenced from one sample in a study of T cell repertoires in cytomegalovirus infection. TCRdb processed the reads anew with MiXCR; each CDR3 protein has one entry. Of 75,000 to 100,000 distinct CDR3 sequences in the sample, less than 30% are singletons; the top ten hold about 65%. Antigens for these TCRs are unknown. The sample here was CD8+ T cells from cultured PBMCs, taken from culture after CMV antigen stimulation. The receptors stem from a human donor in good health (CMV status not recorded). Some clones in this sample may be carry-over from other donors' samples.

This clonotype turned up a few times. The rearrangement uses TRBV25-1 and TRBJ1-2; no clear D. V shed 4 bases and J shed 4 bases, with 7 bases lying between them. Per germline, CDR1 MGHDK and CDR2 SYGVNS. The CDR3 has 12 residues. In DNA, the CDR3 is TGTGCCAGCAGTGCAGGAGGCTATGGCTACACCTTC. Translated, it gives CASSAGGYGYTF.

CDR3 DNA sequence: TGTGCCAGCAGCTTAGCCCGGGACAGGGGCGCCGATACGCAGTATTTT. It is translated as CASSLARDRGADTQYF. The chain recombines TRBV7-2 with TRBJ2-3; 10 nucleotides match TRBD1. J lost 6 bases, V lost 0 bases, and 6 bases had no gene match. The CDR3 length is 16 residues. The germline V gene has CDR1 SGHTA and CDR2 FQGNSA. The whole variable domain, remainder taken from reference TRBV7-2 and TRBJ2-3, is GAGVSQSPSNKVTEKGKDVELRCDPISGHTALYWYRQSLGQGLEFLIYFQGNSAPDKSGLPSDRFSAERTGGSVSTLTIQRTQQEDSAVYLCASSLARDRGADTQYFGPGTRLTVL.

V gene TRBV7-9 combines with J gene TRBJ2-7, with D unclear. V dropped 6 bases and J dropped 1 base, with 7 bases sitting between them. Germline CDR1 SEHNR, CDR2 FQNEAQ (reference sequence). This CDR3 is 12 amino acids long. CDR3 loop: CASSHESYEQYF. CDR3 coding DNA: TGTGCCAGCAGTCACGAGTCCTACGAGCAGTACTTC. The whole variable domain, remainder taken from reference TRBV7-9 and TRBJ2-7, is DTGVSQNPRHKITKRGQNVTFRCDPISEHNRLYWYRQTLGQGPEFLTYFQNEAQLEKSRLLSDRFSAERPKGSFSTLEIQRTEQGDSAMYLCASSHESYEQYFGPGTRLTVT.

A few counts support this clonotype. The CDR3 is CASSRPTSGYTGELFF. CDR3 nucleotide sequence: TGCGCCAGCAGCCGACCGACTAGCGGTTACACCGGGGAGCTGTTTTTT. J is TRBJ2-2 and V is TRBV4-1, with 9 bases fitting TRBD2. CDR3 length equals 16 residues. Germline V CDR1 and CDR2: MGHRA, YSYEKL. J lost 3 bases, V lost 4 bases, and 6 bases had no gene match.

The J gene is TRBJ2-5, the V gene TRBV10-3; 7 bases are a match to TRBD2. This CDR3 contains 14 residues. The V gene end was trimmed by 6 bases and the J gene end by 5 bases; junction bases not matched to a gene: 9. Looked up from germline, CDR1 is ENHRY and CDR2 is SYGVKD. For the CDR3, the DNA is TGTGCCATCAGGCCAGTGGGGGGGTTGGAGACCCAGTACTTC. As protein: CAIRPVGGLETQYF.

This clonotype was recorded a few times. The CDR3 protein is CASSSRTGKETQYF. The CDR3 bases are TGTGCCAGCAGTTCCCGGACAGGGAAAGAGACCCAGTACTTC. The chain employs TRBV27 and TRBJ2-5, with 8 bases that match TRBD1. V was pared by 4 bases and J by 3 bases, with 4 bases of the junction left unmatched. Per the germline V gene, CDR1 is MNHEY and CDR2 is SMNVEV (reference sequence). The length of the CDR3 is 14 residues.

There are a few counts of this clonotype. J is TRBJ1-1 and V is TRBV27, with D unclear. The CDR3 has 13 amino acids. Trimming stripped 5 bases from V and 1 base from J, with 8 bases between. Germline V lookup: CDR1 MNHEY, CDR2 SMNVEV (reference sequence). The CDR3 DNA reads as TGTGCCAGCAGTCCAACATGGAACACTGAAGCTTTCTTT. This translates into CASSPTWNTEAFF.

J is TRBJ2-7 and V is TRBV4-1; TRBD1 matches 8 bases. The germline CDR1 and CDR2 sequences are MGHRA and YSYEKL. The ends lost 8 bases at V and 1 base at J; junction bases unmatched: 10. This CDR3 contains 15 residues. The CDR3, as DNA: TGCGCCAGCCGCTACTCCGGGACAGGATCCTACGAGCAGTACTTC. Residues: CASRYSGTGSYEQYF.

V usage is TRBV6-5 and J usage is TRBJ1-6; D possibly corresponds to TRBD1 (6 bases). This CDR3 region has 15 residues. Germline-derived CDR1 and CDR2 are MNHEY and SVGAGI. Trimming pared 7 bases from V and 0 bases from J, leaving 10 bases between. This CDR3 is CASTRGGSYNSPLHF. The CDR3 DNA reads as TGTGCCAGCACCAGAGGGGGCTCCTATAATTCACCCCTCCACTTT.

This clonotype was seen many times. The CDR3 spells CASSLARRGARSYGYTF. The DNA of the CDR3 is TGTGCCAGCAGCTTGGCCAGGAGGGGAGCGAGGTCGTATGGCTACACCTTC. The rearrangement links TRBV7-2 to TRBJ1-2; weak D call: TRBD1 (5 bases). Deletions cut 3 bases from V and 5 bases from J, with 22 bases between. CDR3 size: 17 residues. Germline V gene sequence: CDR1 SGHTA, CDR2 FQGNSA.

This clonotype was found once. Compared with germline, one end of the junction differs, possibly owing to a read error. This sequence joins TRBV4-1 and TRBJ1-1, with D perhaps TRBD1 (6 bases). The CDR3 spans 13 residues. Germline assignment: CDR1 MGHRA and CDR2 YSYEKL. The CDR3 nucleotides are TGCGCCAGCAGCCAGCTCCAGGGGCCCACTGAAGCTTTT. Amino acids: CASSQLQGPTEAF.

This clonotype was counted ten times or more. The chain links TRBV12-3 or TRBV12-4 to TRBJ1-1; 11 bases align to TRBD1. This CDR3 has 16 residues. Unmatched junction bases numbered 8, after V lost 5 bases and J lost 3 bases. CDR3 bases: TGTGCCAGCAGTAACCGGGACAGGGGGGATGACACTGAAGCTTTCTTT. Residues: CASSNRDRGDDTEAFF.

The chain combines TRBV28 with TRBJ2-5; unclear D gene. There are 13 residues in the CDR3. V dropped 7 bases and J dropped 5 bases, with 14 bases sitting between them. Looked up from germline, CDR1 is MDHEN and CDR2 is SYDVKM. CDR3 region: CASTLVGWETQYF. CDR3 bases: TGTGCCAGCACCCTGGTGGGTTGGGAGACCCAGTACTTC.

The table lists this clonotype with a few counts. The J gene is TRBJ2-7, the V gene TRBV2, with 11 bases aligning to TRBD2. The CDR3 runs to 18 residues. The trim removed 1 base at V and 4 bases at J, leaving 12 bases unmatched. CDR1 is SNHLY and CDR2 is FYNNEI in the germline V gene. CDR3 bases: TGTGCCAGCAGTGAAGGGCCCCCTGGGACTAGCGGAGGTTACGAGCAGTACTTC. It is translated as CASSEGPPGTSGGYEQYF.

The chain joins TRBV7-2 to TRBJ2-1; the D gene is possibly TRBD1 (6 bases). Germline V gives CDR1 SGHTA, CDR2 FQGNSA. There are 15 residues in the CDR3. V was cut by 6 bases and J by 5 bases, with 17 bases left in between. The CDR3 sequence: CASSFITGTNNEQFF. DNA of the CDR3: TGTGCCAGCAGTTTTATCACGGGGACAAACAATGAGCAGTTCTTC.

DNA of the CDR3: TGCAGCGTTGAATGGCGCGGGGGGTACAATGAGCAGTTCTTC. Its translation is CSVEWRGGYNEQFF. The chain uses TRBV29-1 and TRBJ2-1, with 8 bases identical to TRBD2. The CDR3 length is 14 residues. V lost 2 bases and J lost 4; bases outside the gene matches: 4. The V gene's germline CDR1 is SQVTM and CDR2 ANQGSEA.

This clonotype has only a few counts. DNA of the CDR3: TGTGCCAGCAGCTTAGGAACTTTTCGCACAGATACGCAGTATTTT. Residues: CASSLGTFRTDTQYF. The chain couples TRBV7-2 to TRBJ2-3; D is unresolved. This CDR3 contains 15 residues. In germline, CDR1 is SGHTA, CDR2 FQGNSA. Trimming cost V 1 base and J 1 base, with 9 bases left between them.

The chain links TRBV2 to TRBJ2-5, with a weak D call TRBD1 (6 bases). The CDR3 extends over 13 amino acids. V was pared by 7 bases and J by 1 base, with 10 bases between. From germline, CDR1 is SNHLY and CDR2 FYNNEI. As DNA, the CDR3 is TGTGCCAGCATGAGGACAGCCCAAGAGACCCAGTACTTC. This codes for CASMRTAQETQYF.

The gene calls are TRBV15 and TRBJ1-6; 9 bases fit TRBD1. The CDR3 has 15 residues. The V segment lost 0 bases and the J segment 11 bases; nucleotides outside the gene matches: 5. Germline assignment: CDR1 LNHNV and CDR2 YYDKDF (reference sequence). This chain's CDR3 is CATSRDRDRDTPLHF. CDR3 in DNA: TGTGCCACCAGCAGAGACCGGGACAGGGATACACCCCTCCACTTT.

The chain joins TRBV19 to TRBJ1-6; possibly TRBD1 for D (6 bases). CDR1 is LNHDA, CDR2 SQIVND, per germline (reference sequence). The ends were cut back, 9 bases at V and 3 bases at J, with 18 bases in the middle. The CDR3 consists of 16 residues. CDR3 bases: TGTGCCAGCCATGGACAGTCCAGGCTCTATAATTCACCCCTCCACTTT. This translates into CASHGQSRLYNSPLHF.

V and J are TRBV15 and TRBJ2-3; 8 bases map to TRBD2. V lost 7 bases, J lost 0 bases, and 0 bases stayed unmatched. The germline V gene has CDR1 LNHNV and CDR2 YYDKDF (reference sequence). CDR3 length equals 13 residues. The CDR3 DNA is TGTGCCACCACGGGGGGGAGCACAGATACGCAGTATTTT. Residues: CATTGGSTDTQYF.

This clonotype was seen only a few times. The chain joins TRBV28 to TRBJ2-2; a weak D match, TRBD2 (5 bases). The germline gives CDR1 MDHEN, CDR2 SYDVKM. The CDR3 length is 18 residues. V was pared by 2 bases and J by 6 bases, with 22 bases between. CDR3 loop: CASSLNFGDFGDAGELFF. The DNA for the CDR3 is TGTGCCAGCAGTTTAAACTTCGGGGATTTCGGCGACGCCGGGGAGCTGTTTTTT.

In its sample, this clonotype was seen many times. The chain joins TRBV20-1 to TRBJ2-7, with D maybe TRBD1 (6 bases). V lost 2 bases to trimming and J lost 3 bases, with 11 bases between them. Germline CDR1 and CDR2: DFQATT and SNEGSKA (reference sequence). CDR3 length: 13 amino acids. CDR3 coding DNA: TGCAGTGCTAGAACGGGCAGGGGCTACGAGCAGTACTTC. Protein product: CSARTGRGYEQYF.

V usage is TRBV27 and J usage is TRBJ1-3, with 7 nucleotides matching TRBD1. The V gene end was trimmed by 5 bases and the J gene end by 0 bases; junction bases not matched to a gene: 10. CDR3 size: 17 residues. The germline V gene has CDR1 MNHEY and CDR2 SMNVEV (reference sequence). CDR3 coding DNA: TGTGCCAGCAGTGAGCGGGCCGGGGACAGCTCTGGAAACACCATATATTTT. The encoded protein is CASSERAGDSSGNTIYF.

This clonotype appeared a few times. This chain uses TRBV6-5 with TRBJ2-1; the match to TRBD2 covers 8 bases. Germline V gives CDR1 MNHEY, CDR2 SVGAGI. The CDR3 runs 15 residues. Trimming took 0 bases from V and 10 from J; bases not matched to a gene: 8. The CDR3 reads CASSYSSGGKPEQFF. The CDR3 DNA reads as TGTGCCAGCAGTTACTCGAGCGGGGGCAAACCCGAGCAGTTCTTC.

V usage is TRBV6-5 and J usage is TRBJ1-4; 8 bases fit TRBD1. Germline CDR1 MNHEY, CDR2 SVGAGI. V gave up 4 bases and J gave up 3 bases; unmatched junction bases: 16. This CDR3 contains 19 residues. The CDR3, as DNA: TGTGCCAGCAGTTCCGTACTCGTGACAGGGGATGTGGCTAATGAAAAACTGTTTTTT. As protein: CASSSVLVTGDVANEKLFF.

This clonotype was detected ten times or more. The genes are TRBV4-1 and TRBJ2-2, with a tentative D call TRBD1 (5 bases). This CDR3 has 16 residues. CDR1 is MGHRA and CDR2 is YSYEKL in the germline V gene. Trimming took off 1 base at V and 3 bases at J, with 12 bases between the two ends. The CDR3 DNA reads TGCGCCAGCAGCCAAGTTTTGACAGCAGACACCGGGGAGCTGTTTTTT. It specifies CASSQVLTADTGELFF.

This clonotype has ten or more counts. The chain has TRBV7-8 and TRBJ1-5; D gene unclear. The CDR3 is made up of 15 amino acids. Germline-derived CDR1 and CDR2 are SGHVS and FQNEAQ. V was cut by 0 bases and J by 4 bases, with 10 bases left in between. The CDR3 loop reads CASSLAATVNQPQHF. Here the CDR3 DNA reads TGTGCCAGCAGCTTAGCTGCGACGGTAAATCAGCCCCAGCATTTT. The full variable domain, completed using reference TRBV7-8 and TRBJ1-5, is GAGVSQSPRYKVAKRGQDVALRCDPISGHVSLFWYQQALGQGPEFLTYFQNEAQLDKSGLPSDRFFAERPEGSVSTLKIQRTQQEDSAVYLCASSLAATVNQPQHFGDGTRLSIL.

This clonotype has just a few counts. CDR3 DNA sequence: TGTGCCAGCAGCCCCCACCGATGGACTATTTTTGGGCATGAGCAGTTCTTC. Protein sequence: CASSPHRWTIFGHEQFF. The gene calls are TRBV4-2 and TRBJ2-1; a possible D gene is TRBD2 (6 bases). Trimming took off 4 bases at V and 8 bases at J, with 24 bases between the two ends. The germline CDR1 and CDR2 sequences are LGHNA and YNFKEQ. This CDR3 region has 17 residues.

This chain joins TRBV7-8 and TRBJ1-1; D ambiguous. The CDR3 is 13 amino acids. With 5 bases removed from V and 1 base from J, the gap between germline ends came to 8 bases. CDR1 is SGHVS and CDR2 is FQNEAQ in the germline V gene. The CDR3 loop is CASSKGPNTEAFF. The CDR3 DNA reads TGTGCCAGCAGCAAGGGCCCGAACACTGAAGCTTTCTTT. Based on the CDR3 plus reference TRBV7-8 and TRBJ1-1, the full variable domain is GAGVSQSPRYKVAKRGQDVALRCDPISGHVSLFWYQQALGQGPEFLTYFQNEAQLDKSGLPSDRFFAERPEGSVSTLKIQRTQQEDSAVYLCASSKGPNTEAFFGQGTRLTVV.